This TCR beta chain was sequenced during a study of early T cells in non-severe SARS-CoV-2 infection. Background on the study: Sequenced material consisted of bulk RNA (from unsorted whole blood), and chains were unpaired. The study, taken as a whole, reports: Anti-spike CD8 responses were favored in VDJdb matching, and private and CD4 specificities were missed.

This clonotype was picked up many times. Its target is not known. Unique molecular identifiers were attached to individual cDNA molecules. TCRdb passed the 5' RACE reads through MiXCR, listing each CDR3 protein once. The sample includes tens of thousands of distinct CDR3 sequences, approximately 8% of them seen just once. CDR3 length: 16 amino acids. With V trimmed by 2 bases and J by 2 bases, 5 bases remained unmatched. The germline V gene encodes CDR1 SGHVS and CDR2 FNYEAQ. Here the sequenced sample was whole blood, taken at baseline. The genes are TRBV7-6 and TRBJ2-1; 8 bases agree with TRBD2. This TCR was recovered from an adult who was a healthcare worker with PCR-confirmed SARS-CoV-2 infection or an uninfected control (not recorded which). The CDR3 bases are TGTGCCAGCAGCTTAAGCGGGAGTCGCACCTACAATGAGCAGTTCTTC. This translates into CASSLSGSRTYNEQFF.